This TCR beta chain was sequenced during a study of blood T cells in healthy people across ages. In germline, CDR1 is SGDLS, CDR2 YYNGEE. The CDR3 totals 15 residues. V gave up 3 bases and J gave up 0 bases, with 11 bases separating them. This clonotype was detected a few times. Its antigen remains unknown. The use of a sample-barcoded 5' primer and a J-beta primer mix characterized a second PCR of roughly 6 to 12 cycles. Each cDNA molecule received a tag from a template-switch adaptor that had 12 random nucleotides. TCRdb itself ran the 5' RACE reads through MiXCR, one entry per CDR3 protein. The sample consists of more than 1.4 million distinct CDR3 sequences, roughly 40% of them appearing once. Overall study results and limits: CMV infection status of these donors was not known. Age advanced and TCR beta diversity per million T cells fell, roughly linearly.

The J gene is TRBJ2-3, the V gene TRBV9; D possibly corresponds to TRBD2 (5 bases). Sequenced material: blood. The sequence was obtained from a woman in her late teens or twenties in good health. The CDR3 loop reads CASSAADLSTDTQYF. CDR3 sequence (DNA): TGTGCCAGCAGCGCAGCGGACTTAAGCACAGATACGCAGTATTTT.